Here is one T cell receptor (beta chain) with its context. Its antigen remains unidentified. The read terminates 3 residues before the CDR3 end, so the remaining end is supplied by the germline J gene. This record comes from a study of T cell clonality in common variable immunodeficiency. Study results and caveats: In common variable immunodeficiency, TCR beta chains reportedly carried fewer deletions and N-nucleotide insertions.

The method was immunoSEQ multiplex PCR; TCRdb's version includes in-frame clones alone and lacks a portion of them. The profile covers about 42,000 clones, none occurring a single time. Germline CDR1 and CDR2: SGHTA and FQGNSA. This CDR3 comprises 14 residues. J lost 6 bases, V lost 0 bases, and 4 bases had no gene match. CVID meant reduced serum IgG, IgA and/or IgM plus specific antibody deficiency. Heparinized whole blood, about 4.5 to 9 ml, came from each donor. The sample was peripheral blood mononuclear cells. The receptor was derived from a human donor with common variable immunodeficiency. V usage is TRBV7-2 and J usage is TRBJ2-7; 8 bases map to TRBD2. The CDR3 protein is CASSLAPGGAEQYF. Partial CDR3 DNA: TGTGCCAGCAGCTTAGCCCCCGGGGGGGCCGAG.